These T cell receptor beta chains were read from a single sample in a study of stem cell transplantation in POMP-related autoinflammatory disease. Repertoires were generated with immunoSEQ multiplex PCR, while TCRdb's copy carries only in-frame clones and drops some. The profile covers about 9,900 clones, with around 79% appearing a single time and about 4.6% taken by the ten largest. This specimen consisted of CD4+ T cells from PBMCs, obtained after stem cell transplantation. Every receptor here comes from a human patient with POMP-related autoinflammation and immune dysregulation (PRAID). Some T cells may originate from the graft donor. Both conserved end residues are part of each CDR3. The order of the fields is J gene, clone size, V gene, D gene, CDR3 length, CDR3 protein, CDR3 DNA. D genes are given only for firm matches. Some rows have no size entry. The others give once, few or many, or a class for an expanded clone.

J: TRBJ2-7
size: few
V: TRBV3-1/TRBV3-2
D: .
length: 14
CDR3: CASSQPLGSYEQYF
DNA: TGTGCCAGCAGCCAACCCTTAGGGTCCTACGAGCAGTACTTC

J: TRBJ2-2
size: .
V: TRBV18
D: TRBD2
length: 19
CDR3: CASSPQTGLAGGPAGELFF
DNA: TGTGCCAGCTCACCACAAACGGGACTAGCGGGAGGACCGGCCGGGGAGCTGTTTTTT

J: TRBJ1-2
size: few
V: TRBV5-1
D: TRBD1
length: 14
CDR3: CASSLGQGSWGYTF
DNA: TGCGCCAGCAGCCTAGGACAGGGTTCTTGGGGCTACACCTTC

J: TRBJ1-2
size: .
V: TRBV6-6
D: .
length: 15
CDR3: CASSSPSQGRYGYTF
DNA: TGTGCCAGCAGCTCCCCCTCCCAGGGGAGGTATGGCTACACCTTC

J: TRBJ2-3
size: .
V: TRBV2
D: .
length: 13
CDR3: CARSTASTDTQYF
DNA: TGTGCCAGATCGACAGCTAGCACAGATACGCAGTATTTT

J: TRBJ1-2
size: .
V: TRBV29-1
D: TRBD1
length: 14
CDR3: CSVLDRGENYGYTF
DNA: TGCAGCGTTCTCGACAGGGGCGAAAACTATGGCTACACCTTC

J: TRBJ2-1
size: .
V: TRBV7-9
D: TRBD2
length: 13
CDR3: CASTVAGGNEQFF
DNA: TGTGCCAGCACGGTAGCGGGTGGGAATGAGCAGTTCTTC

J: TRBJ2-7
size: .
V: TRBV15
D: .
length: 14
CDR3: CATSGLADSYEQYF
DNA: TGTGCCACCAGCGGCTTAGCGGATTCCTACGAGCAGTACTTC

J: TRBJ2-1
size: .
V: TRBV27
D: TRBD2
length: 16
CDR3: CASTSTTSGPYNEQFF
DNA: TGTGCCAGCACTTCAACGACTAGCGGGCCCTACAATGAGCAGTTCTTC

J: TRBJ2-3
size: .
V: TRBV7-3
D: .
length: 16
CDR3: CASSLIGVPPTDTQYF
DNA: TGTGCCAGCAGCTTAATAGGCGTCCCACCCACAGATACGCAGTATTTT